Below are 19 T cell receptor beta chains sequenced from a single sample in a study of blood T cell repertoires in COVID-19. Some clones are missing from TCRdb's copy, which holds only in-frame ones; the method was immunoSEQ multiplex PCR. Altogether roughly 230,000 clones are present, 85% to 90% being singletons, with the ten largest covering 2% to 2.5%. The sequenced material came from peripheral blood. The receptors were sampled from a woman aged 55 to 70 with COVID-19, enrolled during active disease.

The rearrangement uses TRBV5-6 and TRBJ1-2, with 7 bases lining up with TRBD1. The CDR3 is made up of 13 amino acids. V lost 6 bases, J lost 3 bases, and 5 bases stayed unmatched. Germline CDR1 reads SGHDT; CDR2 reads YYEEEE. The CDR3 DNA reads TGTGCCAGCAACAGACAGGGTGACTATGGCTACACCTTC. Amino acids: CASNRQGDYGYTF.

This chain uses TRBV2 with TRBJ1-5; 9 positions agree with TRBD1. The germline V gene has CDR1 SNHLY and CDR2 FYNNEI. The CDR3 length is 16 residues. V lost 5 bases and J lost 6; bases outside the gene matches: 11. Written as DNA, the CDR3 is TGTGCCAGCAGTAAAAGGGGGGGACAGGGAGGTCAGCCCCAGCATTTT. Protein product: CASSKRGGQGGQPQHF.

The chain combines TRBV9 with TRBJ1-3; D not certain. The germline CDR1 and CDR2 sequences are SGDLS and YYNGEE. V dropped 1 base and J dropped 0 bases, with 14 bases sitting between them. This CDR3 has 17 amino acids. CDR3 sequence: CASSVYDQFSSGNTIYF. CDR3 coding DNA: TGTGCCAGCAGCGTATACGATCAGTTCTCCTCTGGAAACACCATATATTTT.

This rearrangement joins TRBV5-6 to TRBJ2-3; 11 nucleotides match TRBD2. The CDR3 consists of 17 residues. Germline loops: CDR1 SGHDT, CDR2 YYEEEE. The V gene end was trimmed by 1 base and the J gene end by 0 bases; junction bases not matched to a gene: 4. DNA for the CDR3: TGTGCCAGCAGCTTGACTAGCGGGGGAACTAGCACAGATACGCAGTATTTT. Encoded protein: CASSLTSGGTSTDTQYF.

The V and J genes are TRBV30 and TRBJ1-1, with TRBD1 identical over 7 bases. With 5 bases clipped from V and 0 bases from J, the junction kept 3 bases outside the gene matches. This CDR3 is 13 amino acids long. Germline lookup yields CDR1 GTSNPN and CDR2 SVGIG (reference sequence). In DNA form, the CDR3 reads TGTGCCTGGGTCGGACAGGTGAACACTGAAGCTTTCTTT. This encodes CAWVGQVNTEAFF.

The V gene is TRBV18, the J gene TRBJ1-2; 8 bases line up with TRBD1. Germline CDR1 is KGHSH and CDR2 is LQKENI. This CDR3 region has 16 residues. V was pared by 3 bases and J by 9 bases, with 15 bases of the junction left unmatched. The CDR3 nucleotides are TGTGCCAGCTCACCGGGAACAGGGGGATTAGTCCAGAGCTACACCTTC. It encodes CASSPGTGGLVQSYTF. The full variable domain, completed using reference TRBV18 and TRBJ1-2, is NAGVMQNPRHLVRRRGQEARLRCSPMKGHSHVYWYRQLPEEGLKFMVYLQKENIIDESGMPKERFSAEFPKEGPSILRIQQVVRGDSAAYFCASSPGTGGLVQSYTFGSGTRLTVV.

The V and J genes are TRBV11-2 and TRBJ2-3; 7 nucleotides line up with TRBD1. The CDR3 is 15 residues long. The trim removed 7 bases at V and 0 bases at J, leaving 7 bases unmatched. Germline CDR1 and CDR2: SGHAT and FQNNGV. The CDR3 sequence is CASTLGTDSTDTQYF. CDR3 bases: TGTGCCAGCACCCTAGGGACAGACAGCACAGATACGCAGTATTTT.

V and J are TRBV6-5 and TRBJ1-5; 7 bases are a match to TRBD1. V dropped 6 bases and J dropped 7; count of bases not matched to a gene: 9. Germline CDR1 reads MNHEY; CDR2 reads SVGAGI. The CDR3 consists of 14 residues. The chain's CDR3 is CASSNDRVGQPQHF. As DNA, the CDR3 is TGTGCCAGCAGCAACGACAGGGTAGGACAGCCCCAGCATTTT.

This clone was counted between two and nine times. Different DNA sequences within this sample yield the same CDR3. The genes are TRBV7-3 and TRBJ1-1; 11 bases are a match to TRBD1. Germline CDR1 and CDR2: SGHTA and FQGTGA. The CDR3 extends over 14 amino acids. Germline trimming cut 5 bases from V and 5 bases from J; bases unmatched to any gene: 4. CDR3: CASSPGTGGTEAFF. CDR3 coding DNA: TGTGCCAGCAGCCCCGGGACAGGGGGGACTGAAGCTTTCTTT.

The rearrangement uses TRBV19 and TRBJ1-2; 7 bases align to TRBD1. CDR1 and CDR2 from the germline V gene are LNHDA and SQIVND (reference sequence). CDR3 length equals 18 residues. After removal of 6 bases from V and 2 bases from J, the junction contained 18 bases not matched to a gene. CDR3 DNA sequence: TGTGCCAGTAGCGGAGGACCGGGACAGCGAATACCCAACTATGGCTACACCTTC. Translating gives CASSGGPGQRIPNYGYTF.

The chain recombines TRBV9 with TRBJ2-1; 9 nucleotides align to TRBD2. V shed 2 bases and J 4 bases; nucleotides not matched to a gene: 7. The germline CDR1 and CDR2 sequences are SGDLS and YYNGEE. The CDR3 has 16 amino acids. In DNA, the CDR3 is TGTGCCAGCAGCGTCGGAGCGGGGGGACTATACAATGAGCAGTTCTTC. As protein: CASSVGAGGLYNEQFF. The complete variable domain, with remaining parts taken from reference TRBV9 and TRBJ2-1, reads DSGVTQTPKHLITATGQRVTLRCSPRSGDLSVYWYQQSLDQGLQFLIQYYNGEERAKGNILERFSAQQFPDLHSELNLSSLELGDSALYFCASSVGAGGLYNEQFFGPGTRLTVL.

J is TRBJ2-3 and V is TRBV7-2; tentatively, D is TRBD2 (5 bases). CDR1 and CDR2 from the germline V gene are SGHTA and FQGNSA. The V gene lost 3 bases and the J gene lost 0 bases, with 16 bases spanning the gap. This CDR3 region has 17 residues. CDR3 region: CASSFFSLRGSTDTQYF. CDR3 DNA: TGTGCCAGCAGCTTTTTTTCCCTCCGGGGTAGCACAGATACGCAGTATTTT.

This chain joins TRBV5-6 and TRBJ2-7; the match to TRBD1 covers 7 bases. The CDR3 has 14 amino acids. From germline, CDR1 is SGHDT and CDR2 YYEEEE. V lost 5 bases and J lost 2; bases outside the gene matches: 7. CDR3 residues: CASRDTGTAYEQYF. The CDR3 DNA sequence: TGTGCCAGCAGGGATACCGGGACAGCCTACGAGCAGTACTTC.

The chain recombines TRBV7-2 with TRBJ1-1; TRBD1 matches 10 bases. The CDR3 is 16 residues long. V was pared by 2 bases and J by 6 bases, with 9 bases of the junction left unmatched. Germline CDR1 and CDR2: SGHTA and FQGNSA. The chain's CDR3 is CASSLYGTGVTPEAFF. In DNA form, the CDR3 reads TGTGCCAGCAGCTTATACGGGACAGGGGTAACCCCTGAAGCTTTCTTT. Supplemented by reference TRBV7-2 and TRBJ1-1, the full variable domain reads GAGVSQSPSNKVTEKGKDVELRCDPISGHTALYWYRQSLGQGLEFLIYFQGNSAPDKSGLPSDRFSAERTGGSVSTLTIQRTQQEDSAVYLCASSLYGTGVTPEAFFGQGTRLTVV.

V usage is TRBV29-1 and J usage is TRBJ1-2, with 7 bases matching TRBD1. The trim removed 7 bases at V and 3 bases at J, leaving 8 bases unmatched. Germline values: CDR1 SQVTM, CDR2 ANQGSEA. This CDR3 contains 13 residues. The CDR3 region has the DNA TGCAGCGCCTCACAGGGGATTGACTATGGCTACACCTTC. Amino acid sequence: CSASQGIDYGYTF.

This clone was picked up a small number of times. The genes are TRBV7-2 and TRBJ1-5; 9 bases are shared with TRBD1. The germline CDR1 and CDR2 sequences are SGHTA and FQGNSA. This CDR3 has 15 amino acids. Germline trimming cut 4 bases from V and 6 bases from J; bases unmatched to any gene: 7. This chain's CDR3 is CASSWDREISQPQHF. CDR3 sequence (DNA): TGTGCCAGCAGCTGGGACAGGGAAATCTCTCAGCCCCAGCATTTT.

This chain joins TRBV2 and TRBJ1-1; possibly TRBD1 for D (5 bases). The CDR3 spans 13 residues. Trimming pared 8 bases from V and 10 bases from J, leaving 20 bases between. The germline V gene encodes CDR1 SNHLY and CDR2 FYNNEI. CDR3 residues: CASLVMGLPGAFF. CDR3 DNA: TGTGCCAGCCTGGTAATGGGACTGCCCGGAGCTTTCTTT.

The V call is TRBV9, the J call TRBJ1-1, with TRBD1 identical over 10 bases. CDR1 is SGDLS and CDR2 is YYNGEE in the germline V gene. The CDR3 contains 14 residues. Germline trimming cut 3 bases from V and 6 bases from J; bases unmatched to any gene: 5. CDR3 nucleotides: TGTGCCAGCAGCGCTAGACAGGGGGCAGCTGAAGCTTTCTTT. Translation gives CASSARQGAAEAFF.

The chain is built from TRBV5-6 and TRBJ2-3; a possible D gene is TRBD2 (6 bases). The V gene lost 0 bases and the J gene lost 3 bases, with 11 bases spanning the gap. The CDR3 has 15 residues. The germline V gene encodes CDR1 SGHDT and CDR2 YYEEEE. The CDR3 spells CASSLALGGTDTQYF. CDR3 in DNA: TGTGCCAGCAGCTTGGCCTTGGGGGGTACAGATACGCAGTATTTT.